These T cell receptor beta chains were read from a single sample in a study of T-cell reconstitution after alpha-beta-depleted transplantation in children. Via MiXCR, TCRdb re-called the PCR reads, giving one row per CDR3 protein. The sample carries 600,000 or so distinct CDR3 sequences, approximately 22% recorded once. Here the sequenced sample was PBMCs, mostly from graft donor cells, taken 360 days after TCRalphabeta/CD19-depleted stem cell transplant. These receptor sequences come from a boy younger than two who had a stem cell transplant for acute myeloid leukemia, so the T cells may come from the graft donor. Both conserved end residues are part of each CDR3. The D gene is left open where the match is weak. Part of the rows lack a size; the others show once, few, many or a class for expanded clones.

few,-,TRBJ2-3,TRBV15,TGTGCCACCAGCAGATTTTGGGGAGGTGACACAGATACGCAGTATTTT,CATSRFWGGDTDTQYF
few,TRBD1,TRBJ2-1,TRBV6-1,TGTGCCAGCAGGGGACCGGGACAGTACAATGAGCAGTTCTTC,CASRGPGQYNEQFF
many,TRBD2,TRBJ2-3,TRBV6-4,TGTGCCAGCAGTGACTCTTACGGGGGGGCAGGACCAGATACGCAGTATTTT,CASSDSYGGAGPDTQYF
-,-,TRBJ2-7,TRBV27,TGTGCCAGCAGCCGCACTGGACGCGAGCAGTACTTC,CASSRTGREQYF
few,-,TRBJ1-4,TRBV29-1,TGCAGCGTTTCTCGCAGGCTAGACGAAAAACTGTTTTTT,CSVSRRLDEKLFF
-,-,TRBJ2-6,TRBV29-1,TGCAGCGTTGGAGGGTTCCACTCCGGGGCCAACGTCCTGACTTTC,CSVGGFHSGANVLTF
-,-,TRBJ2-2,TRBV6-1,TGTGCCAGCAGTGAACAGGGTCACGGGGAGCTGTTTTTT,CASSEQGHGELFF
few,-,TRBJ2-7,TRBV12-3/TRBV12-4,TGTGCCAGCATGATACAGGGTTACGAGCAGTACTTC,CASMIQGYEQYF
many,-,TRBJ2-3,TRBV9,TGTGCCAGCAGCGCAGAAGAGGGGACACATGACACAGATACGCAGTATTTT,CASSAEEGTHDTDTQYF
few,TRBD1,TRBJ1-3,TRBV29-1,TGCAGCGTTGACCCAGGGGGGTATGGCACCATATATTTT,CSVDPGGYGTIYF
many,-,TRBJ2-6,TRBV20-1,TGCAGTGTGGAAATGGCCAACGTCCTGACTTTC,CSVEMANVLTF
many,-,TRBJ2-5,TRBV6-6,TGTGCCAGCAGCAGTAGTCGGGAGACCCAGTACTTC,CASSSSRETQYF
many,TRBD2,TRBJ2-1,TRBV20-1,TGCAGTGCTAATCTAGCGGGGGGTTCCTACAATGAGCAGTTCTTC,CSANLAGGSYNEQFF
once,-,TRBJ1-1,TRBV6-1,TGTGCCAGCAGACCATATAACGGTAGGGACACTGAAGCTTTCTTT,CASRPYNGRDTEAFF
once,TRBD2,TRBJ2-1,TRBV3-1,TGTGCCAGCAGCCTCGGACTAGTATCGGATGAGCAGTTCTTC,CASSLGLVSDEQFF
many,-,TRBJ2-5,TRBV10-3,TGTGCCATCAGGGCAGGGCTTGAGCAAGAGACCCAGTACTTC,CAIRAGLEQETQYF
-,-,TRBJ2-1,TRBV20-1,TGCAGTGTAGGCCTTACGGGGGATGAGCAGTTCTTC,CSVGLTGDEQFF
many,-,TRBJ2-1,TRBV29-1,TGCAGCGTAACACCGTGGGGGAGCAATGAGCAGTTCTTC,CSVTPWGSNEQFF
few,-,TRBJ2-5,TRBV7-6,TGTGCCAGCAGCGAAGGAGTGGAGACCCAGTACTTC,CASSEGVETQYF
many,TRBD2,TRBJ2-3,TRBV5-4,TGTGCCAGCAGCTTGGCTTTAGCGGGGGCCCCCGATACGCAGTATTTT,CASSLALAGAPDTQYF